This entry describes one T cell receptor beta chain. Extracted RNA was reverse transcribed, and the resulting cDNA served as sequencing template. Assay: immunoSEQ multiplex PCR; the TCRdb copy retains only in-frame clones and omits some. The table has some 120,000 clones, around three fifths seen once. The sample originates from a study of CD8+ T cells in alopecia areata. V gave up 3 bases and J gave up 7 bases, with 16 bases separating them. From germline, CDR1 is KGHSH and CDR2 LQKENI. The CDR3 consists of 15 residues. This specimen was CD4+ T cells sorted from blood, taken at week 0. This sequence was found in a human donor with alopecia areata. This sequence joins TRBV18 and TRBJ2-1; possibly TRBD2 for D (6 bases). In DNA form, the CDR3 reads TGTGCCAGCTCACCTCGGGACTCTCAGGAGAATGAGCAGTTCTTC. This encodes CASSPRDSQENEQFF.